The subject of this entry is one T cell receptor beta chain. The antigen is not known. This sample was taken from a study of T cell responses to AZD1222 COVID-19 vaccine. Findings and limits, study-wide: Clonal diversity was possibly underestimated, and the donors were mostly white British, with more females. There were vaccine-associated CD4 TCRs across spike, dominant at 160-218 and 743-854. The study sampled repertoires only after the peak T cell response.

The CDR3 loop spans 14 amino acids. Per the germline V gene, CDR1 is MNHEY and CDR2 is SMNVEV (reference sequence). After removal of 5 bases from V and 4 bases from J, the junction contained 7 bases not matched to a gene. Sequencing was performed with immunoSEQ multiplex PCR; in TCRdb, only in-frame clones are kept and a portion is missing. Of roughly 150,000 clones listed, approximately 88% were seen once; the top ten hold about 3.7%. This receptor was obtained from an adult in good health. The source material was peripheral blood, sampled on day 0 of MenACWY control vaccination. The chain joins TRBV27 to TRBJ1-2; TRBD1 agrees at 7 bases. The CDR3 DNA follows: TGTGCCAGCAGTCATGACAGGGTTTCCTATGGCTACACCTTC. Protein product: CASSHDRVSYGYTF.